This T cell receptor beta chain was sequenced during a study of cytomegalovirus exposure and HLA in healthy donors. For this clone: What it binds is not known.

It was with 60 Vbeta and 13 Jbeta primers that the PCR ran. TCRdb's copy holds only in-frame clones and misses some; the assay was immunoSEQ multiplex PCR. The repertoire has 95,000 to 100,000 clones, about 80% of them found once; the top ten carry 4.1%. The CDR3 totals 13 residues. Germline CDR1 and CDR2: SGHRS and YFSETQ. The V and J ends lost 4 bases and 4 bases, in that order; junction bases with no gene match: 3. Overall study results and limits: Among TCR beta chains, those listed as cytomegalovirus-associated numbered approximately 150. TCR beta chain V- and J-gene trimming was linked, in a later analysis, to a missense variant in DCLRE1C. Later analysis placed DRB1 highest and HLA-C lowest in TCR association rates, which differed by HLA locus.

Healthy bone marrow donors made up the donors. The J gene is TRBJ1-1, the V gene TRBV5-1; 8 positions agree with TRBD1. Sequenced: PBMCs. This receptor was obtained from a man aged 40-49 years in good health and CMV-seronegative. This chain's CDR3 is CASSVTGVTEAFF. CDR3 nucleotide sequence: TGCGCCAGCAGCGTGACAGGGGTCACTGAAGCTTTCTTT.